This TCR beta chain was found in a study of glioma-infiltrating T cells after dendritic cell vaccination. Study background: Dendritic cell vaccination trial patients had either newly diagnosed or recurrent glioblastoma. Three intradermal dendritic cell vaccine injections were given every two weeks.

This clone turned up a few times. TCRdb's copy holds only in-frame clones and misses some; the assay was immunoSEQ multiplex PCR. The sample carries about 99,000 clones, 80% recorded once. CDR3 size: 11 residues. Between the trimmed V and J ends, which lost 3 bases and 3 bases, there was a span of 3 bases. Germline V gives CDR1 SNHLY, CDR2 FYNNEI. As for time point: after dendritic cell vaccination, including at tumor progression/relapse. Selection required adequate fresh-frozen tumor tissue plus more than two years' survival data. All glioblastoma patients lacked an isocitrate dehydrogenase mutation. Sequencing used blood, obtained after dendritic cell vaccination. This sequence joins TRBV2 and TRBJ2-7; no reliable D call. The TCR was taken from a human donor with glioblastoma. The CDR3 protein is CASSDYYEQYF. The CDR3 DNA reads TGTGCCAGCAGTGACTACTACGAGCAGTACTTC. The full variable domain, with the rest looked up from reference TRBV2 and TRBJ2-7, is EPEVTQTPSHQVTQMGQEVILRCVPISNHLYFYWYRQILGQKVEFLVSFYNNEISEKSEIFDDQFSVERPDGSNFTLKIRSTKLEDSAMYFCASSDYYEQYFGPGTRLTVT.